These 2 T cell receptor beta chains came from one sample sequenced in a study of OX40 agonist ivuxolimab in advanced cancers. Measured with immunoSEQ multiplex PCR; TCRdb has only the in-frame clones, and not every one. The sample has tens of thousands of clones; 65% to 85% are singletons. The sequencing here drew on CD4+ or CD8+ T cells sorted from blood, taken in a trial of the OX40 agonist ivuxolimab. The receptor source for this set is an adult with an advanced solid tumor such as melanoma, head and neck, liver or kidney cancer.

This rearrangement joins TRBV6-1 to TRBJ2-1; no clear D gene. The V gene lost 6 bases and the J gene lost 5 bases, with 11 bases spanning the gap. Germline loops: CDR1 MNHNS, CDR2 SASEGT. CDR3 length: 13 amino acids. The CDR3 region has the DNA TGTGCCAGCAGCGCCCACCGGAACAATGAGCAGTTCTTC. Translated: CASSAHRNNEQFF.

The chain links TRBV5-1 to TRBJ1-1; D unclear. Trimming removed 0 bases at V and 7 bases at J, with 10 bases between. The germline V gene encodes CDR1 SGHRS and CDR2 YFSETQ. The CDR3 consists of 13 residues. Written as DNA, the CDR3 is TGCGCCAGCAGCTTGGAAACAGTGAGTGAAGCTTTCTTT. Translating gives CASSLETVSEAFF.